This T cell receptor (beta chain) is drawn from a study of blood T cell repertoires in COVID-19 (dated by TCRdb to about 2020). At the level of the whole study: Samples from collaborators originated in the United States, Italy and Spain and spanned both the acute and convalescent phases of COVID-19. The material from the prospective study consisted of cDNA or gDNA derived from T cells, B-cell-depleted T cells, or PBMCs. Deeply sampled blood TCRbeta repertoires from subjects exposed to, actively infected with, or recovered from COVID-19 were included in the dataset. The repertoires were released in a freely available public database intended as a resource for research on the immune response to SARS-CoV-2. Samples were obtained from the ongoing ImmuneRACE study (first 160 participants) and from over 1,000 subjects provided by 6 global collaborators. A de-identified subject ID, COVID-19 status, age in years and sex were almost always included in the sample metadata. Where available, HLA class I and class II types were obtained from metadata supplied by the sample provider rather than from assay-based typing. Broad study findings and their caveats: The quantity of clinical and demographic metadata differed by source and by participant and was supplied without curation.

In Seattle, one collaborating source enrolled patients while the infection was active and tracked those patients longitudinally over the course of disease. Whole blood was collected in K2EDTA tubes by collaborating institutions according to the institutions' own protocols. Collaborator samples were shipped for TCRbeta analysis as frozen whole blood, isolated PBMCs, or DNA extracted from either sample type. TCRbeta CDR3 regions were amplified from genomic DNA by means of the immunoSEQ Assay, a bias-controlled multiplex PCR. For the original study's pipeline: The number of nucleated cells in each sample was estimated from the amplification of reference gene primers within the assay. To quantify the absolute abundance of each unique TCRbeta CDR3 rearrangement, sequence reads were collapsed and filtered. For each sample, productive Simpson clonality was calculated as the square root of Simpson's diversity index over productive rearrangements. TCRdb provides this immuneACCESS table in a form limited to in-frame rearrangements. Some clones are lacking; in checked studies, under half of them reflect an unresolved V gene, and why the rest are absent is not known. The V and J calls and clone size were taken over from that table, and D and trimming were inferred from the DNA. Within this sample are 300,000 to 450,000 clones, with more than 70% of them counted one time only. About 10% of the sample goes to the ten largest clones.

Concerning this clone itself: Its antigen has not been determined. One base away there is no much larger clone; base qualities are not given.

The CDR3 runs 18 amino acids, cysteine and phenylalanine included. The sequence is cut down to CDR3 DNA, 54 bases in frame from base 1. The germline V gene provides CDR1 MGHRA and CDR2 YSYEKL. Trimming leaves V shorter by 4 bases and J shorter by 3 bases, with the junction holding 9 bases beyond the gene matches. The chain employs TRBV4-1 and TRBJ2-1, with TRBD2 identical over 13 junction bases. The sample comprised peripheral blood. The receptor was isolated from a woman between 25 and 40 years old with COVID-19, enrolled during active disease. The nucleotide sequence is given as TGCGCCAGCAGCCTCCGGACTAGCGGGAGTAGTTTCTACAATGAGCAGTTCTTC. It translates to CASSLRTSGSSFYNEQFF.